Presented here are 12 T cell receptor beta chains from one specimen sequenced in a study of molecular identifiers for immune sequencing clone quantification (dated by TCRdb to 2017 to 2018). The library was produced with PCR. The instrument given in TCRdb is Illumina HiSeq 4000. The raw public reads went through TCRdb reprocessing: fastp at Q25, MiXCR clone calling, in-frame beta chains kept. Each entry merges the rows of one CDR3 protein and shows their most common DNA and genes. This sample comprises about 640,000 distinct CDR3 sequences, 15% to 20% of them detected only once. In total, the top ten clones hold 0.7% to 1% of the sample. Sequenced sample: naive CD8+ T cells from blood, with Jurkat cell RNA spiked in. The cell subset or site label on this specimen signifies: FACS-sorted CD8+CD4-CCR7+CD45RA+ naive T cells. The receptors here all came from a human donor in good health. Some libraries in this study had Jurkat cell RNA spiked in.

This clonotype was counted at least ten times. The gene calls are TRBV4-1 and TRBJ1-5; a possible D gene is TRBD1 (6 bases). The germline V gene encodes CDR1 MGHRA and CDR2 YSYEKL. This CDR3 region has 15 residues. Trimming pared 2 bases from V and 6 bases from J, leaving 14 bases between. CDR3 coding DNA: TGCGCCAGCAGCCAAAGCACAGGGCGAAGTCAGCCCCAGCATTTT. Its translation is CASSQSTGRSQPQHF.

This clonotype was observed many times. The rearrangement uses TRBV29-1 and TRBJ1-2; D is unclear. The CDR3 length is 13 residues. The germline gives CDR1 SQVTM, CDR2 ANQGSEA. V lost 4 bases and J lost 3, with 12 bases in between. CDR3 DNA sequence: TGCAGCGTTGGGAACAAGGCTGACTATGGCTACACCTTC. Its translation: CSVGNKADYGYTF. The full variable domain, its missing parts supplied by reference TRBV29-1 and TRBJ1-2, is SAVISQKPSRDICQRGTSLTIQCQVDSQVTMMFWYRQQPGQSLTLIATANQGSEATYESGFVIDKFPISRPNLTFSTLTVSNMSPEDSSIYLCSVGNKADYGYTFGSGTRLTVV.

Only a few counts were recorded for this clonotype. As DNA, the CDR3 is TGCAGTGCTAGTTCTCCCTCCCAGTATGAGCAGTACTTC. Translation gives CSASSPSQYEQYF. The chain links TRBV20-1 to TRBJ2-7; D unresolved. Germline V gene sequence: CDR1 DFQATT, CDR2 SNEGSKA (reference sequence). The V gene lost 3 bases and the J gene lost 7 bases, with 16 bases spanning the gap. This CDR3 spans 13 amino acids.

Only a few counts were recorded for this clonotype. The V call is TRBV9, the J call TRBJ2-2; D gene unclear. Germline V lookup: CDR1 SGDLS, CDR2 YYNGEE. The CDR3 has 16 amino acids. Trimming left V 1 base short and J 0 bases short, with 10 bases between. The CDR3 here is CASSVNPSTNTGELFF. CDR3 DNA: TGTGCCAGCAGCGTAAACCCTAGTACGAACACCGGGGAGCTGTTTTTT.

V gene TRBV4-3 combines with J gene TRBJ1-1; D is unresolved. The V and J ends lost 8 bases and 6 bases respectively, with 19 bases between them. The V gene's germline CDR1 is LGHNA and CDR2 YSLEER. This CDR3 comprises 14 residues. CDR3 nucleotides: TGCGCCAGCTCTTCTATGGCAGGAAGCGCTGAAGCTTTCTTT. The encoded protein is CASSSMAGSAEAFF.

This clonotype was seen ten or more times. The J gene is TRBJ2-3, the V gene TRBV4-3; TRBD2 is a possible D gene (6 bases). V dropped 3 bases and J dropped 2 bases, with 9 bases sitting between them. Germline V gene lookup returns CDR1 LGHNA and CDR2 YSLEER. CDR3 size: 14 residues. CDR3 in DNA: TGCGCCAGCAGCCACGGGGGTACCACAGATACGCAGTATTTT. Its translation: CASSHGGTTDTQYF.

Only a few counts were recorded for this clonotype. The rearrangement joins TRBV19 to TRBJ1-5, with D unresolved. Trimming cost V 5 bases and J 6 bases, with 14 bases left between them. CDR3 length equals 14 residues. Germline CDR1 LNHDA, CDR2 SQIVND (reference sequence). The CDR3 here is CASSDPFGRQPQHF. DNA of the CDR3: TGTGCCAGTAGTGACCCGTTCGGTCGTCAGCCCCAGCATTTT.

This chain uses TRBV6-5 with TRBJ2-5; TRBD1 might be the D (6 bases). CDR3 length equals 15 residues. Germline lookup yields CDR1 MNHEY and CDR2 SVGAGI. Trimming cost V 4 bases and J 2 bases, with 14 bases left between them. The CDR3 is CASSSDHGTQETQYF. CDR3 nucleotide sequence: TGTGCCAGCAGTTCCGACCACGGGACACAAGAGACCCAGTACTTC.

This clonotype was counted a few times. The chain uses TRBV18 and TRBJ1-4; 7 bases match TRBD1. Germline CDR1 is KGHSH and CDR2 is LQKENI. The J segment lost 4 bases and the V segment lost 1 base, leaving 3 bases of the junction unmatched. The CDR3 has 15 residues. CDR3 amino acids: CASSPRGTDNEKLFF. CDR3 coding DNA: TGTGCCAGCTCACCACGGGGGACAGATAATGAAAAACTGTTTTTT. The variable domain in full, with the rest retrieved from reference TRBV18 and TRBJ1-4, is NAGVMQNPRHLVRRRGQEARLRCSPMKGHSHVYWYRQLPEEGLKFMVYLQKENIIDESGMPKERFSAEFPKEGPSILRIQQVVRGDSAAYFCASSPRGTDNEKLFFGSGTQLSVL.

This clonotype showed up just a few times. The chain uses TRBV4-3 and TRBJ2-7; D not certain. V was clipped by 1 base and J by 1 base, with 11 bases between them. CDR1 is LGHNA, CDR2 YSLEER, per germline. The CDR3 spans 15 residues. In DNA form, the CDR3 reads TGCGCCAGCAGCCAAGCCCCCACAGCATCCTACGAGCAGTACTTC. Translating gives CASSQAPTASYEQYF.

This clonotype occurred many times. The chain has TRBV9 and TRBJ1-6; TRBD1 aligns across 9 bases. Germline CDR1 is SGDLS and CDR2 is YYNGEE. The CDR3 length is 14 residues. Germline trimming cut 3 bases from V and 8 bases from J; bases unmatched to any gene: 3. The DNA of the CDR3 is TGTGCCAGCAGCGGGGACAGGGCGGATTCACCCCTCCACTTT. It yields the protein CASSGDRADSPLHF.

The chain is built from TRBV4-1 and TRBJ2-1; 11 positions agree with TRBD2. The CDR3 loop spans 15 amino acids. Per germline, CDR1 MGHRA and CDR2 YSYEKL. V lost 1 base and J lost 6; bases outside the gene matches: 2. In DNA form, the CDR3 reads TGCGCCAGCAGCCAAGTTAGCGGGGGGGCCAATGAGCAGTTCTTC. Encoded protein: CASSQVSGGANEQFF.